A selection of T cell receptor beta chains follows, all from one sample in a study of T cell changes during pregnancy in multiple sclerosis. Some clones are missing from TCRdb's copy, which holds only in-frame ones; the method was immunoSEQ multiplex PCR. The table records about 100,000 clones, over 85% of them present only once. The sequences come from peripheral blood, collected in the second trimester of pregnancy. The receptors here all came from a female donor with multiple sclerosis, enrolled in a pregnancy study. CDR3s include the opening cysteine and the closing phenylalanine or tryptophan. Fields, in order: V gene, J gene, clone size, D gene, CDR3 protein, CDR3 DNA. A D gene is named only where the DNA matches it firmly. Rows may omit the clone size; those that give it use once, few, many or a size class.

v_call: TRBV6-1
j_call: TRBJ2-7
clone_size: NA
d_call: NA
cdr3_aa: CASSELASSYEQYF
cdr3_nt: TGTGCCAGCAGTGAACTGGCTAGCTCCTACGAGCAGTACTTC

v_call: TRBV6-1
j_call: TRBJ2-7
clone_size: NA
d_call: TRBD1
cdr3_aa: CASSEFRGTGGIPYEQYF
cdr3_nt: TGTGCCAGCAGTGAATTTAGGGGGACAGGGGGCATTCCCTACGAGCAGTACTTC

v_call: TRBV7-8
j_call: TRBJ1-1
clone_size: NA
d_call: NA
cdr3_aa: CASSRPTGMNTEAFF
cdr3_nt: TGTGCCAGCAGCCGTCCCACAGGGATGAACACTGAAGCTTTCTTT

v_call: TRBV4-1
j_call: TRBJ2-6
clone_size: once
d_call: NA
cdr3_aa: CASSQDKVSGRTPPANVLTF
cdr3_nt: TGCGCCAGCAGCCAAGATAAGGTATCAGGCAGAACGCCTCCGGCCAACGTCCTGACTTTC

v_call: TRBV7-9
j_call: TRBJ1-2
clone_size: NA
d_call: TRBD1
cdr3_aa: CASSARQGRNYGYTF
cdr3_nt: TGTGCCAGCAGCGCGAGACAGGGAAGAAACTATGGCTACACCTTC

v_call: TRBV7-3
j_call: TRBJ2-7
clone_size: once
d_call: NA
cdr3_aa: CASSPGVISEQYF
cdr3_nt: TGTGCCAGCAGCCCAGGGGTTATTAGTGAGCAGTACTTC

v_call: TRBV30
j_call: TRBJ1-2
clone_size: NA
d_call: TRBD1
cdr3_aa: CAWSVTVGTGNGYTF
cdr3_nt: TGTGCCTGGAGTGTAACTGTCGGGACAGGGAATGGCTACACCTTC

v_call: TRBV9
j_call: TRBJ2-7
clone_size: NA
d_call: TRBD1
cdr3_aa: CASSLSLTGGNEQYF
cdr3_nt: TGTGCCAGCAGCCTCTCTTTGACAGGGGGCAACGAGCAGTACTTC

v_call: TRBV5-5
j_call: TRBJ2-7
clone_size: NA
d_call: NA
cdr3_aa: CASSLVQGGHEQYF
cdr3_nt: TGTGCCAGCAGCTTGGTACAGGGTGGCCACGAGCAGTACTTC

v_call: TRBV7-9
j_call: TRBJ1-2
clone_size: NA
d_call: TRBD1
cdr3_aa: CASSSGSGGVDGYTF
cdr3_nt: TGTGCCAGCAGCTCTGGGTCAGGGGGCGTTGATGGCTACACCTTC

v_call: TRBV27
j_call: TRBJ2-5
clone_size: NA
d_call: NA
cdr3_aa: CASSLSGVKTQYF
cdr3_nt: TGTGCCAGCAGTTTATCCGGGGTAAAGACCCAGTACTTC

v_call: TRBV9
j_call: TRBJ1-1
clone_size: NA
d_call: NA
cdr3_aa: CASSARNTEAFF
cdr3_nt: TGTGCCAGCAGCGCGAGGAACACTGAAGCTTTCTTT

v_call: TRBV6-5
j_call: TRBJ1-1
clone_size: NA
d_call: NA
cdr3_aa: CASSTGQSTEAFF
cdr3_nt: TGTGCCAGCAGTACTGGACAGAGCACTGAAGCTTTCTTT

v_call: TRBV5-4
j_call: TRBJ2-7
clone_size: NA
d_call: NA
cdr3_aa: CASSLEGGSYEQYF
cdr3_nt: TGTGCCAGCAGCTTGGAAGGAGGCTCCTACGAGCAGTACTTC

v_call: TRBV18
j_call: TRBJ2-3
clone_size: NA
d_call: TRBD2
cdr3_aa: CASSVGLQLTTDTQYF
cdr3_nt: TGTGCCAGCTCAGTGGGACTACAACTAACCACAGATACGCAGTATTTT

v_call: TRBV7-8
j_call: TRBJ1-6
clone_size: NA
d_call: NA
cdr3_aa: CASSFLRANNSPLHF
cdr3_nt: TGTGCCAGCAGCTTTTTGAGGGCCAATAATTCACCCCTCCACTTT

v_call: TRBV5-6
j_call: TRBJ1-5
clone_size: once
d_call: NA
cdr3_aa: CASSFSGTNQPQHF
cdr3_nt: TGTGCCAGCAGCTTCTCCGGGACAAATCAGCCCCAGCATTTT

v_call: TRBV5-1
j_call: TRBJ1-1
clone_size: NA
d_call: NA
cdr3_aa: CASSLSQGQTEAFF
cdr3_nt: TGCGCCAGCAGCTTGAGTCAGGGGCAGACTGAAGCTTTCTTT

v_call: TRBV29-1
j_call: TRBJ1-2
clone_size: NA
d_call: NA
cdr3_aa: CSVEARNYGYTF
cdr3_nt: TGCAGCGTAGAGGCCCGTAACTATGGCTACACCTTC

v_call: TRBV5-8
j_call: TRBJ2-3
clone_size: NA
d_call: TRBD2
cdr3_aa: CASSLSISGGPRDTQYF
cdr3_nt: TGTGCCAGCAGCCTGTCTATTAGCGGGGGGCCTCGGGATACGCAGTATTTT

v_call: TRBV5-4
j_call: TRBJ1-3
clone_size: NA
d_call: NA
cdr3_aa: CASSQGRGDSGNTIYF
cdr3_nt: TGTGCCAGCAGCCAAGGGAGGGGGGACTCTGGAAACACCATATATTTT

v_call: TRBV5-4
j_call: TRBJ1-1
clone_size: NA
d_call: NA
cdr3_aa: CASSLYQGREAFF
cdr3_nt: TGTGCCAGCAGCTTGTATCAGGGGCGAGAAGCTTTCTTT

v_call: TRBV5-6
j_call: TRBJ1-1
clone_size: once
d_call: NA
cdr3_aa: CASSFGRVNTEAFF
cdr3_nt: TGTGCCAGCAGCTTCGGCAGGGTAAACACTGAAGCTTTCTTT

v_call: TRBV5-1
j_call: TRBJ2-7
clone_size: once
d_call: NA
cdr3_aa: CASSLGRDEQYF
cdr3_nt: TGCGCCAGCAGCTTGGGCAGGGACGAGCAGTACTTC

v_call: TRBV15
j_call: TRBJ2-1
clone_size: NA
d_call: NA
cdr3_aa: CATGLTNNEQFF
cdr3_nt: TGTGCCACCGGACTTACGAACAATGAGCAGTTCTTC

v_call: TRBV6-6
j_call: TRBJ2-1
clone_size: NA
d_call: NA
cdr3_aa: CASSYGAGNEQFF
cdr3_nt: TGTGCCAGCAGTTACGGGGCTGGCAATGAGCAGTTCTTC

v_call: TRBV5-1
j_call: TRBJ1-5
clone_size: few
d_call: NA
cdr3_aa: CASSLAGSEPQHF
cdr3_nt: TGCGCCAGCAGCTTGGCCGGGAGCGAACCCCAGCATTTT

v_call: TRBV5-1
j_call: TRBJ2-7
clone_size: NA
d_call: TRBD2
cdr3_aa: CASSLAVGEGEQYF
cdr3_nt: TGCGCCAGCAGCTTGGCCGTTGGGGAGGGCGAGCAGTACTTC

v_call: TRBV6-1
j_call: TRBJ2-7
clone_size: NA
d_call: NA
cdr3_aa: CASSEGPLDSYEQYF
cdr3_nt: TGTGCCAGCAGTGAAGGCCCGCTGGACAGCTACGAGCAGTACTTC

v_call: TRBV30
j_call: TRBJ2-1
clone_size: NA
d_call: NA
cdr3_aa: CACRRGADLYNEQFF
cdr3_nt: TGTGCCTGCCGCCGGGGGGCCGACCTTTACAATGAGCAGTTCTTC

v_call: TRBV7-2
j_call: TRBJ2-1
clone_size: NA
d_call: NA
cdr3_aa: CASSPRTGYNEQFF
cdr3_nt: TGTGCCAGCAGCCCTAGAACGGGATACAATGAGCAGTTCTTC

v_call: TRBV1
j_call: TRBJ2-2
clone_size: once
d_call: NA
cdr3_aa: CTSSLGLLNTGELFF
cdr3_nt: TGCACCAGCAGCCTTGGACTGCTTAACACCGGGGAGCTGTTTTTT

v_call: TRBV29-1
j_call: TRBJ2-6
clone_size: NA
d_call: TRBD2
cdr3_aa: CSVTTGTSGSSGANVLTF
cdr3_nt: TGCAGCGTTACCACGGGGACTAGCGGGAGCTCTGGGGCCAACGTCCTGACTTTC

v_call: TRBV9
j_call: TRBJ2-7
clone_size: NA
d_call: TRBD2
cdr3_aa: CASSVGSSGRNEQYF
cdr3_nt: TGTGCCAGCAGCGTAGGGTCTAGCGGACGAAACGAGCAGTACTTC

v_call: TRBV5-6
j_call: TRBJ2-3
clone_size: NA
d_call: NA
cdr3_aa: CASSWVSSTDTQYF
cdr3_nt: TGTGCCAGCAGCTGGGTTAGCAGCACAGATACGCAGTATTTT

v_call: TRBV7-2
j_call: TRBJ1-6
clone_size: NA
d_call: TRBD1
cdr3_aa: CASVRDRGNLSPLHF
cdr3_nt: TGTGCCAGCGTCCGGGACAGGGGAAATCTTTCACCCCTCCACTTT

v_call: TRBV4-2
j_call: TRBJ2-3
clone_size: NA
d_call: NA
cdr3_aa: CASSQDLGLITDTQYF
cdr3_nt: TGTGCCAGCAGCCAAGATCTAGGACTTATCACAGATACGCAGTATTTT

v_call: TRBV7-3
j_call: TRBJ1-1
clone_size: NA
d_call: NA
cdr3_aa: CASSLAGGSNTEAFF
cdr3_nt: TGTGCCAGCAGCTTAGCCGGGGGTAGCAACACTGAAGCTTTCTTT

v_call: TRBV27
j_call: TRBJ2-7
clone_size: NA
d_call: NA
cdr3_aa: CASSLGGTYEQYF
cdr3_nt: TGTGCCAGCAGTTTAGGAGGGACCTACGAGCAGTACTTC

v_call: TRBV18
j_call: TRBJ1-4
clone_size: NA
d_call: TRBD1
cdr3_aa: CASSPGTVNEKLFF
cdr3_nt: TGTGCCAGCTCACCAGGGACAGTTAATGAAAAACTGTTTTTT

v_call: TRBV27
j_call: TRBJ1-2
clone_size: NA
d_call: NA
cdr3_aa: CASSLTGGGYTF
cdr3_nt: TGTGCCAGCAGCCTGACAGGCGGCGGCTACACCTTC

v_call: TRBV19
j_call: TRBJ1-4
clone_size: NA
d_call: NA
cdr3_aa: CASSDLAANEKLFF
cdr3_nt: TGTGCCAGTAGCGACCTCGCGGCTAATGAAAAACTGTTTTTT

v_call: TRBV10-3
j_call: TRBJ2-3
clone_size: NA
d_call: NA
cdr3_aa: CAISSSSTDTQYF
cdr3_nt: TGTGCCATCAGTTCTAGCTCGACAGATACGCAGTATTTT

v_call: TRBV16
j_call: TRBJ2-2
clone_size: NA
d_call: TRBD1
cdr3_aa: CASSQSSRGPVTGELFF
cdr3_nt: TGTGCCAGCAGCCAATCTAGCAGGGGGCCCGTCACCGGGGAGCTGTTTTTT

v_call: TRBV9
j_call: TRBJ2-7
clone_size: NA
d_call: TRBD2
cdr3_aa: CASSVGAGGYEQYF
cdr3_nt: TGTGCCAGCAGCGTAGGAGCGGGAGGCTACGAGCAGTACTTC

v_call: TRBV6-5
j_call: TRBJ1-5
clone_size: once
d_call: NA
cdr3_aa: CASSDGVGQPQHF
cdr3_nt: TGTGCCAGCAGTGACGGGGTCGGTCAGCCCCAGCATTTT

v_call: TRBV6-5
j_call: TRBJ1-2
clone_size: NA
d_call: TRBD1
cdr3_aa: CASSLGQGARYGYTF
cdr3_nt: TGTGCCAGCAGTTTGGGACAGGGGGCGCGTTATGGCTACACCTTC

v_call: TRBV9
j_call: TRBJ2-3
clone_size: NA
d_call: NA
cdr3_aa: CASSVAPVDTQYF
cdr3_nt: TGTGCCAGCAGCGTAGCCCCAGTAGATACGCAGTATTTT

v_call: TRBV27
j_call: TRBJ1-5
clone_size: once
d_call: TRBD1
cdr3_aa: CASKGQGASNQPQHF
cdr3_nt: TGTGCCAGCAAGGGACAGGGGGCTAGCAATCAGCCCCAGCATTTT

v_call: TRBV7-9
j_call: TRBJ1-5
clone_size: once
d_call: NA
cdr3_aa: CASSQTGQRPQHF
cdr3_nt: TGTGCCAGCAGCCAAACAGGGCAAAGACCCCAGCATTTT

v_call: TRBV5-1
j_call: TRBJ2-1
clone_size: NA
d_call: TRBD2
cdr3_aa: CASSSHLAGGTYNEQFF
cdr3_nt: TGCGCCAGCAGCTCCCACCTAGCGGGGGGAACCTACAATGAGCAGTTCTTC

v_call: TRBV2
j_call: TRBJ2-2
clone_size: once
d_call: NA
cdr3_aa: CASSALGVNTGELFF
cdr3_nt: TGTGCCAGCAGTGCGCTCGGGGTGAACACCGGGGAGCTGTTTTTT

v_call: TRBV9
j_call: TRBJ1-3
clone_size: NA
d_call: TRBD1
cdr3_aa: CASSVEPTGDSGNTIYF
cdr3_nt: TGTGCCAGCAGCGTAGAGCCCACAGGGGACTCTGGAAACACCATATATTTT

v_call: TRBV30
j_call: TRBJ2-1
clone_size: NA
d_call: NA
cdr3_aa: CAWSVRLDWNEQFF
cdr3_nt: TGTGCCTGGAGTGTACGTCTAGATTGGAATGAGCAGTTCTTC

v_call: TRBV14
j_call: TRBJ1-6
clone_size: NA
d_call: TRBD1
cdr3_aa: CASSQGSDRGADNSPLHF
cdr3_nt: TGTGCCAGCAGCCAAGGATCTGACAGGGGGGCCGATAATTCACCCCTCCACTTT

v_call: TRBV10-2
j_call: TRBJ1-2
clone_size: NA
d_call: NA
cdr3_aa: CASTSTLNYGYTF
cdr3_nt: TGCGCCAGCACCTCGACTTTGAACTATGGCTACACCTTC

v_call: TRBV5-6
j_call: TRBJ1-1
clone_size: once
d_call: NA
cdr3_aa: CASSLVGPNTEAFF
cdr3_nt: TGTGCCAGCAGCTTGGTTGGCCCGAACACTGAAGCTTTCTTT